Sequencing of this T cell receptor (beta chain) was carried out in a study of a mutant IDH1 vaccine in newly diagnosed glioma. Study information: With temozolomide cycles, or 4-6 weeks after radiotherapy alone, vaccination was started. Treated individuals were about 62% male and approximately 38% female, averaging about 37 years of age. Therapy received beforehand was radiotherapy, temozolomide, or both, with most patients given both.

Time point given: week 35, safety follow-up. Each vaccine dose was 300 ug of mutant IDH1 20-mer peptide, with topical imiquimod. Vaccination of patients was performed eight times, in weeks 1, 3, 5, 7, 11, 15, 19 and 23. Using immunoSEQ multiplex PCR, the repertoire was profiled, and TCRdb retains in-frame clones only, with some absent. The sample lists some 54,000 clones, around 84% occurring once. Concerning this clone itself: Antigen: not known.

The TCR originated in a woman younger than 30 with glioma. This sample comprised PBMCs, obtained from a glioma patient whose treatment included an IDH1 peptide vaccine.

The CDR3 reads CSAEVAGVEDTQYF. In DNA, the CDR3 is TGCAGCGCCGAAGTGGCGGGAGTAGAAGATACGCAGTATTTT. The rearrangement uses TRBV29-1 and TRBJ2-3; 7 nucleotides agree with TRBD2. V lost 7 bases and J lost 5; bases outside the gene matches: 12. Germline loops: CDR1 SQVTM, CDR2 ANQGSEA. The CDR3 is 14 residues long.